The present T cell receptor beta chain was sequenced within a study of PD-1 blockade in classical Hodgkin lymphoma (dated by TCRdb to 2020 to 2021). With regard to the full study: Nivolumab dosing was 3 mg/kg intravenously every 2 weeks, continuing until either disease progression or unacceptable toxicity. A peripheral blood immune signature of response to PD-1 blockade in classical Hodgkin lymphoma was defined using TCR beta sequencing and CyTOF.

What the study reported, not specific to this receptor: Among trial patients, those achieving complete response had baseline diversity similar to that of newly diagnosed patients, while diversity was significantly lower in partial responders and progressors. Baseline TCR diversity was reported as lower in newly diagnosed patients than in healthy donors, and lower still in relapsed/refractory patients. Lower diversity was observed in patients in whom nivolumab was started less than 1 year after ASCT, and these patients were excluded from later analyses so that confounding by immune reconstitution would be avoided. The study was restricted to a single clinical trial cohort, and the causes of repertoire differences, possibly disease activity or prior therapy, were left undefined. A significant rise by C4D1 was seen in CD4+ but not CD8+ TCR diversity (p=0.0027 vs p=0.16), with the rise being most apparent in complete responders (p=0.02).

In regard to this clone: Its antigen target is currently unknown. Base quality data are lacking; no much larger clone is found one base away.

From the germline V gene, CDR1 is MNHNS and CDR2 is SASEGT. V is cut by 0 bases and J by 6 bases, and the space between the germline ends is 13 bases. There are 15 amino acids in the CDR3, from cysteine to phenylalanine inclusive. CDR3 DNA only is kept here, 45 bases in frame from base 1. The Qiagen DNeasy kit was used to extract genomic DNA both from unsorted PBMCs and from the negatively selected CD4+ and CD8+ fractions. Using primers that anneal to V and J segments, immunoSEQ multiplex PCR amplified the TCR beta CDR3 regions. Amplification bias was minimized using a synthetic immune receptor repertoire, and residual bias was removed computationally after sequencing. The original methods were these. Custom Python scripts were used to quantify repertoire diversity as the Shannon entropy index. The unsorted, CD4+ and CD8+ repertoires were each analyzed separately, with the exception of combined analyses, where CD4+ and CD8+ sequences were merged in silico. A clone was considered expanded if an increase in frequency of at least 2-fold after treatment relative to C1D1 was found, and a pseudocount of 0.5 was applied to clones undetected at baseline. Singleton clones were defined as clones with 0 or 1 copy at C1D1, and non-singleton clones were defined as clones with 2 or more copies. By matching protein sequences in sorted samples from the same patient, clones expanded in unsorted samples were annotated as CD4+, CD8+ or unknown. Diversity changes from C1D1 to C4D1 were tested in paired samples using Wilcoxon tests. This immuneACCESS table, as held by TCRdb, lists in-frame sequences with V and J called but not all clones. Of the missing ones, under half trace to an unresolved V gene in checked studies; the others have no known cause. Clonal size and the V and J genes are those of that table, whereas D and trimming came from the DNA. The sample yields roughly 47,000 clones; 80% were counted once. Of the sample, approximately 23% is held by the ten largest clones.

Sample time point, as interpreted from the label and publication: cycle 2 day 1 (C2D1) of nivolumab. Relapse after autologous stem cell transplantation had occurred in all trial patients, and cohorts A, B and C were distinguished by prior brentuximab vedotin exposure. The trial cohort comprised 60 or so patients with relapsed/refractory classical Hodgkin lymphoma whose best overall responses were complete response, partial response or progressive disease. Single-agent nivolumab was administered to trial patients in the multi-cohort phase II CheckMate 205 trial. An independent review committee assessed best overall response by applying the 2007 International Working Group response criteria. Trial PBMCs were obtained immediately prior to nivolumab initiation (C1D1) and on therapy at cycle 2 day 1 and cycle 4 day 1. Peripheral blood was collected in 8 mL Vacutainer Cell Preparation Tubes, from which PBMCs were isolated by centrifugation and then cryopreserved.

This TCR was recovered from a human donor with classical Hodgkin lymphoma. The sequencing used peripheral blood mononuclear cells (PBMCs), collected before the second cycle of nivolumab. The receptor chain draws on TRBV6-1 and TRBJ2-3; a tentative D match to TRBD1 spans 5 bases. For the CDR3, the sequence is CASSEAWGRTDTQYF. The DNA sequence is TGTGCCAGCAGTGAAGCCTGGGGCCGAACTGATACGCAGTATTTT.